The next 17 T cell receptor beta chains were all read from a single sample in a study of PD-1 blockade in classical Hodgkin lymphoma. Every one of the patients relapsed after autologous stem cell transplantation (brentuximab vedotin exposure was variable). Libraries were prepared by immunoSEQ multiplex PCR; TCRdb keeps only in-frame clonotypes and omits some of them. The sample includes more than 40,000 clones, 76% of them seen just once. Sequences were derived from peripheral blood mononuclear cells (PBMCs), sampled at baseline. These receptors all stem from a human donor with classical Hodgkin lymphoma.

V usage is TRBV7-2 and J usage is TRBJ2-3, with 11 nucleotides matching TRBD2. CDR1 is SGHTA, CDR2 FQGNSA, per germline. CDR3 length equals 16 residues. V trimming: 2 bases; J trimming: 0 bases; junction bases outside the gene matches: 1. The CDR3 nucleotides are TGTGCCAGCAGCTTAAGACTAGCGGGGAGCACAGATACGCAGTATTTT. It encodes CASSLRLAGSTDTQYF.

The chain joins TRBV30 to TRBJ2-1; 7 bases align to TRBD2. The V segment lost 7 bases and the J segment 2 bases; nucleotides outside the gene matches: 8. Germline V gene sequence: CDR1 GTSNPN, CDR2 SVGIG (reference sequence). The CDR3 has 14 amino acids. CDR3 region: CAYEGEGPYNEQFF. CDR3 in DNA: TGTGCCTACGAAGGGGAGGGCCCCTACAATGAGCAGTTCTTC.

The chain has TRBV5-1 and TRBJ2-6; D ambiguous. Between the trimmed V and J ends, which lost 1 base and 1 base, there was a span of 12 bases. This CDR3 region has 17 residues. Per germline, CDR1 SGHRS and CDR2 YFSETQ. The CDR3, as DNA: TGCGCCAGCAGCTTGTACGGCAGTACTTCTGGGGCCAACGTCCTGACTTTC. It codes for CASSLYGSTSGANVLTF.

V and J are TRBV5-6 and TRBJ1-2; D uncertain. CDR1 is SGHDT, CDR2 YYEEEE, per germline. Trimming removed 0 bases at V and 1 base at J, with 13 bases between. The CDR3 consists of 16 residues. The CDR3 sequence is CASSLGDNLINYGYTF. In DNA form, the CDR3 reads TGTGCCAGCAGCTTGGGAGACAACCTCATTAACTATGGCTACACCTTC.

CDR3 region: CASSLTGTEAFF. CDR3 coding DNA: TGTGCCAGCAGCTTAACAGGGACTGAAGCTTTCTTT. V and J are TRBV7-2 and TRBJ1-1; perhaps TRBD1 as D (6 bases). Deletions cut 2 bases from V and 5 bases from J, with 6 bases between. Germline CDR1 and CDR2: SGHTA and FQGNSA. The CDR3 is made up of 12 amino acids.

The chain combines TRBV5-1 with TRBJ2-7; TRBD1 is a possible D gene (5 bases). The CDR3 consists of 12 residues. V lost 4 bases to trimming and J lost 2 bases, with 7 bases between them. The germline V gene encodes CDR1 SGHRS and CDR2 YFSETQ. This CDR3 is CASSDSTYEQYF. In DNA form, the CDR3 reads TGCGCCAGCAGCGACAGTACCTACGAGCAGTACTTC.

This clone has at least ten counts. The chain combines TRBV30 with TRBJ1-2, with 9 positions matching TRBD1. Germline assignment: CDR1 GTSNPN and CDR2 SVGIG (reference sequence). With 0 bases clipped from V and 4 bases from J, the junction kept 12 bases outside the gene matches. The CDR3 has 17 residues. The CDR3 reads CAWSVRGQGPGGYGYTF. CDR3 bases: TGTGCCTGGAGTGTCCGGGGACAGGGTCCCGGGGGCTATGGCTACACCTTC.

The table lists this clone with a few counts. The rearrangement joins TRBV28 to TRBJ1-2; D gene unclear. The CDR3 length is 14 residues. The germline CDR1 and CDR2 sequences are MDHEN and SYDVKM. V was pared by 6 bases and J by 4 bases, with 15 bases between. CDR3 nucleotide sequence: TGTGCCAGCAGCACCGGGGAAGGGCTCTATGGCTACACCTTC. Translation: CASSTGEGLYGYTF.

The chain carries TRBV11-2 and TRBJ2-7; 7 nucleotides match TRBD2. The CDR3 has 16 residues. CDR1 SGHAT and CDR2 FQNNGV come from the germline V gene. V shed 1 base and J 1 base; nucleotides not matched to a gene: 7. The DNA for the CDR3 is TGTGCCAGCAGCTTAGGGGGGGGAGGTGTGTCCTACGAGCAGTACTTC. As protein: CASSLGGGGVSYEQYF. Full variable domain (outside the CDR3, taken from reference TRBV11-2 and TRBJ2-7): EAGVAQSPRYKIIEKRQSVAFWCNPISGHATLYWYQQILGQGPKLLIQFQNNGVVDDSQLPKDRFSAERLKGVDSTLKIQPAKLEDSAVYLCASSLGGGGVSYEQYFGPGTRLTVT.

The gene calls are TRBV9 and TRBJ2-1, with TRBD2 as a possible D gene (6 bases). The germline V and J ends were trimmed by 4 bases and 0 bases, with 11 bases remaining between them. The CDR3 is 15 residues long. Germline CDR1 SGDLS, CDR2 YYNGEE. The CDR3 protein is CASSPGSSSYNEQFF. CDR3 coding DNA: TGTGCCAGCAGCCCCGGGAGTTCCTCCTACAATGAGCAGTTCTTC.

The chain combines TRBV6-1 with TRBJ2-7; tentatively, D is TRBD1 (6 bases). V was cut by 6 bases and J by 0 bases, with 15 bases left in between. Germline assignment: CDR1 MNHNS and CDR2 SASEGT. The CDR3 is 15 amino acids. This chain's CDR3 is CASSLEGGASYEQYF. The CDR3 bases are TGTGCCAGCAGCCTCGAAGGGGGTGCCTCCTACGAGCAGTACTTC.

The V and J genes are TRBV18 and TRBJ1-6; 12 nucleotides agree with TRBD1. The germline V gene encodes CDR1 KGHSH and CDR2 LQKENI. Losses at the gene ends were 0 bases for V and 7 bases for J; bases not matched to a gene: 7. This CDR3 has 18 amino acids. CDR3 sequence (DNA): TGTGCCAGCTCACCACCGGGACAGGGGGCGGATGGAAATTCACCCCTCCACTTT. This sequence encodes CASSPPGQGADGNSPLHF.

The chain recombines TRBV27 with TRBJ1-5; D is possibly TRBD1 (5 bases). The CDR3 sequence is 15 residues long. Germline CDR1 reads MNHEY; CDR2 reads SMNVEV (reference sequence). The germline V and J ends were trimmed by 2 bases and 1 base, with 9 bases remaining between them. The CDR3 here is CASSLSWGSNQPQHF. CDR3 bases: TGTGCCAGCAGTTTAAGTTGGGGGAGCAATCAGCCCCAGCATTTT.

V and J are TRBV5-6 and TRBJ2-7, with a possible D match to TRBD1 (6 bases). Germline V gene sequence: CDR1 SGHDT, CDR2 YYEEEE. V lost 0 bases and J lost 0, with 10 bases in between. The CDR3 sequence is 15 residues long. CDR3 bases: TGTGCCAGCAGCTTGGGACAGGCGAGCTCCTACGAGCAGTACTTC. Its translation is CASSLGQASSYEQYF.

The chain combines TRBV11-2 with TRBJ2-3; D is uncertain. V was clipped by 5 bases and J by 6 bases, with 21 bases between them. The length of the CDR3 is 16 residues. Germline V gene lookup returns CDR1 SGHAT and CDR2 FQNNGV. CDR3 protein: CASSPRLVVWVDTQYF. In DNA form, the CDR3 reads TGTGCCAGCAGCCCTAGATTGGTGGTTTGGGTGGATACGCAGTATTTT.

This clone was recorded only once. One junction end disagrees with the germline gene, perhaps due to a read error. This CDR3 is CASRMTLQGGRVQPQHF. CDR3 sequence (DNA): TGTGCCAGTCGTATGACCCTCCAGGGGGGTCGGGTTCAGCCCCAGCATTTT. The V and J genes are TRBV19 and TRBJ1-5, with 7 bases that match TRBD1. The CDR3 spans 17 residues. Germline V CDR1 and CDR2: LNHDA, SQIVND (reference sequence).

The chain uses TRBV21-1 and TRBJ2-5. TRBV21-1 counts as a pseudogene. The CDR3 length is 15 residues. The CDR3 sequence is CASSKGPEPQETQYF. CDR3 bases: TGTGCCAGCAGCAAAGGTCCGGAACCCCAAGAGACCCAGTACTTC.